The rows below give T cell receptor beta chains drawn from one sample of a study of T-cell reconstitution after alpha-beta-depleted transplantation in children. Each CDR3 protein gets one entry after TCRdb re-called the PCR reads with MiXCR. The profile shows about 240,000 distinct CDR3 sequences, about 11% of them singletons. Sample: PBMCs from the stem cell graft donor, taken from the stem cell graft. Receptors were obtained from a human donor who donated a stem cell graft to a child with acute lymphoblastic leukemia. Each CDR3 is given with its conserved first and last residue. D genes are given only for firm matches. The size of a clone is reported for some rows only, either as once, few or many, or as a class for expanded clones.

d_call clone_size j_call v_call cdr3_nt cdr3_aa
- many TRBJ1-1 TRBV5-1 TGCGCCAGCAGCTCCTCGGGCGGAAATGAAGCTTTCTTT CASSSSGGNEAFF
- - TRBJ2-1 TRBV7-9 TGTGCCAGCAGGGAGAACCGTGGGCAGAACAATGAGCAGTTCTTC CASRENRGQNNEQFF
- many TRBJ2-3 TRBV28 TGTGCCAGCAACAGAGATACGCAGTATTTT CASNRDTQYF
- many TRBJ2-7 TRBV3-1 TGTGCCAGCAGCCAGACCAGGGCTCGGGGCTCCTACGAGCAGTACTTC CASSQTRARGSYEQYF
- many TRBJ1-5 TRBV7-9 TGTGCCAGCAGCTTAGAGGTGGGGCCCCAGCATTTT CASSLEVGPQHF
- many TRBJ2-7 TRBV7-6 TGTGCCAGCAGCCCTGGCGGTTCAGGGACCGAGCAGTACTTC CASSPGGSGTEQYF
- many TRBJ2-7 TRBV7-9 TGTGCCAGCAGCTTACCTGCAACGTACGAGCAGTACTTC CASSLPATYEQYF
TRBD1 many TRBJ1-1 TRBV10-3 TGTGCCATCAGTACCTCCTCAGGGGGAAATACAAGGAACACTGAAGCTTTCTTT CAISTSSGGNTRNTEAFF
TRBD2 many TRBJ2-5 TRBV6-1 TGTGCCAGCGGACGCCGACTAGCGGGGGACCAAGAGACCCAGTACTTC CASGRRLAGDQETQYF
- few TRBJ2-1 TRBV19 TGTGCCAGTAGTATTAGGGGGGAGTCCTACAATGAGCAGTTCTTC CASSIRGESYNEQFF
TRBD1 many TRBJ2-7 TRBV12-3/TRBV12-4 TGTGCCAGCCAAGGACAGGGACGATACGAGCAGTACTTC CASQGQGRYEQYF
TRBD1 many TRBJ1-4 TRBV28 TGTGCCAGCAGTTTCCTCCCGGGACAGACTAATGAAAAACTGTTTTTT CASSFLPGQTNEKLFF
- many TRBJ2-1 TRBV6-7 TGTGCCAGCAGTTACTGTTGGGACGGGGGCTACAATGAGCAGTTCTTC CASSYCWDGGYNEQFF
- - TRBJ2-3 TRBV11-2 TGTGCCAGCAGCTTAGACGGGGTTCAAGATACGCAGTATTTT CASSLDGVQDTQYF
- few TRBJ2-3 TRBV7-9 TGTGCCAGCAGCTTAGACCCCTCTCTGGCGCAGTATTTT CASSLDPSLAQYF
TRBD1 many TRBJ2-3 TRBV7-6 TGTGCCAGCAGCCCCGACTCCACAGGGGTATGGGCAGATACGCAGTATTTT CASSPDSTGVWADTQYF
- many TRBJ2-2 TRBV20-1 TGCAGTGCTAGTGCTACGGGCGGGGAGCTGTTTTTT CSASATGGELFF
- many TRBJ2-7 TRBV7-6 TGTGCCAGCAGCTTAACCCTCACCGGGAACTACGAGCAGTACTTC CASSLTLTGNYEQYF
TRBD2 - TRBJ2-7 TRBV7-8 TGTGCCAGCAGCCTCCCACCGGGACTAGCGGACCTCAGCTCCTACGAGCAGTACTTC CASSLPPGLADLSSYEQYF
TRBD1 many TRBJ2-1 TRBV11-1 TGTGCCAGCAGCTATGGCTTTCGGGACAGGGGTCCCAGCAATGAGCAGTTCTTC CASSYGFRDRGPSNEQFF
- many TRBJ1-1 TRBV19 TGTGCCAGTAGTAGCAGGGACCGAGGGGGTGAAGCTTTCTTT CASSSRDRGGEAFF
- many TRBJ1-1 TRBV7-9 TGTGCCAGCAGCCTTGCACGGACAGAGGAAGCTTTCTTT CASSLARTEEAFF
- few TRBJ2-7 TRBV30 TGTGCCTGGAGTGTAGCGGGCGGCACCCTAGCCAACGAGCAGTACTTC CAWSVAGGTLANEQYF
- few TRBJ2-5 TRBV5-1 TGCGCCAGCAGCTTGGATTATGCCACGGAGACCCAGTACTTC CASSLDYATETQYF
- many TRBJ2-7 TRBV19 TGTGCCAGTAAATTGAAAGACGGACACTACTACGAGCAGTACTTC CASKLKDGHYYEQYF
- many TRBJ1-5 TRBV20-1 TGCAGTGCTAGAGATCTATTGGATCAGCCCCAGCATTTT CSARDLLDQPQHF
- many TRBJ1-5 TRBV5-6 TGTGCCAGCAGCCTCCGGGACATCAATCAGCCCCAGCATTTT CASSLRDINQPQHF
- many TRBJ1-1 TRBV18 TGTGCCAGCTCCCGGGTGTCTTTGCCCCTGACCCCCGCCGCTGAAGCTTTCTTT CASSRVSLPLTPAAEAFF
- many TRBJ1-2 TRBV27 TGTGCCAGCAGTTTATCGTCTTACGCCGGGGGCTATGGCTACACCTTC CASSLSSYAGGYGYTF